Listed below are T cell receptor beta chains from one sample, sequenced in a study of blood T cell repertoires in COVID-19. The table came from immunoSEQ multiplex PCR; TCRdb's copy has only in-frame clones and leaves some out. The table has about 80,000 clones, approximately 80% seen once. Sequenced material: peripheral blood. These TCRs come from an elderly man with acute or convalescent COVID-19. The CDR3 runs from the conserved cysteine through the conserved F or W. Each record gives: D gene, V gene, clone size, J gene, CDR3 DNA, CDR3 protein. D genes are given only for firm matches. Clone size is not always given. Where it is, it says once, few, many or a class for expanded clones.

D: NA; V: TRBV29-1; size: once; J: TRBJ2-5; DNA: TGCAGCGCCGACCAGCCGACACCCCAAGAGACCCAGTACTTC; CDR3: CSADQPTPQETQYF
D: NA; V: TRBV11-2; size: NA; J: TRBJ1-4; DNA: TGTGCCAGCAGCCCAAGGCAGGGCGTAACTAATGAAAAACTGTTTTTT; CDR3: CASSPRQGVTNEKLFF
D: NA; V: TRBV7-9; size: NA; J: TRBJ2-7; DNA: TGTGCCAGCAGTCCAACTCGGACTCCTCCAGCACACGAGCAGTACTTC; CDR3: CASSPTRTPPAHEQYF
D: TRBD1; V: TRBV4-2; size: NA; J: TRBJ1-4; DNA: TGTGCCAGCAGCCCTACGCACAGGGGATGGTCTGAAAAACTGTTTTTT; CDR3: CASSPTHRGWSEKLFF
D: NA; V: TRBV21-1; size: NA; J: TRBJ2-5; DNA: TGTGCCAGCAGCAAAGCGCGGGGGGTGGGTAAAGAGACCCAGTACTTC; CDR3: CASSKARGVGKETQYF
D: TRBD2; V: TRBV10-3; size: few; J: TRBJ2-2; DNA: TGTGCCATCAGTGCCCCTAGCGGGGGGGCCGCCGGGGAGCTGTTTTTT; CDR3: CAISAPSGGAAGELFF
D: TRBD1; V: TRBV12-3/TRBV12-4; size: NA; J: TRBJ2-7; DNA: TGTGCCAGCAGTCCGGGACAGGCTTACGAGCAGTACTTC; CDR3: CASSPGQAYEQYF
D: NA; V: TRBV10-3; size: NA; J: TRBJ2-3; DNA: TGTGCCATCAGTGAGTCAAGGGGGTCTAGCACAGATACGCAGTATTTT; CDR3: CAISESRGSSTDTQYF
D: NA; V: TRBV12-5; size: NA; J: TRBJ1-5; DNA: TGTGCTAGTGCCCCAGGGTATCAGCCCCAGCATTTT; CDR3: CASAPGYQPQHF
D: NA; V: TRBV5-1; size: NA; J: TRBJ2-1; DNA: TGCGCCAGCAGGGCGGGCGACTGGGGCTCCTACAATGAGCAGTTCTTC; CDR3: CASRAGDWGSYNEQFF
D: NA; V: TRBV7-9; size: NA; J: TRBJ1-5; DNA: TGTGCCAGCAGTTGGGCGGGTCAGCCCCAGCATTTT; CDR3: CASSWAGQPQHF
D: NA; V: TRBV19; size: NA; J: TRBJ1-2; DNA: TGTGCCAGTAGTCCCGTCGCTCGGACTGACTATGGCTACACCTTC; CDR3: CASSPVARTDYGYTF
D: NA; V: TRBV6-6; size: NA; J: TRBJ1-6; DNA: TGTGCCAGCAGTCCCACAGATAGCTCCTATAATTCACCCCTCCACTTT; CDR3: CASSPTDSSYNSPLHF
D: TRBD1; V: TRBV12-3/TRBV12-4; size: once; J: TRBJ1-5; DNA: TGTGCCAGCAGGGGGACAGGGAATAAGCCCCAGCATTTT; CDR3: CASRGTGNKPQHF
D: NA; V: TRBV5-1; size: few; J: TRBJ1-5; DNA: TGCGCCAGCAGCGAAGGGGGAGTAGGCAATCAGCCCCAGCATTTT; CDR3: CASSEGGVGNQPQHF
D: NA; V: TRBV5-1; size: NA; J: TRBJ1-5; DNA: TGCGCCAGCAGCGTGGGGGCGGGTCAGCCCCAGCATTTT; CDR3: CASSVGAGQPQHF
D: TRBD1; V: TRBV12-3/TRBV12-4; size: NA; J: TRBJ2-7; DNA: TGTGCCAGCAGTTTTGCAGGGGGCGAGCAGTACTTC; CDR3: CASSFAGGEQYF
D: TRBD1; V: TRBV3-1/TRBV3-2; size: NA; J: TRBJ1-4; DNA: TGTGCCAGCAGCCATCAGGGGGCTGCTAATGAAAAACTGTTTTTT; CDR3: CASSHQGAANEKLFF